The clone carrying this T cell receptor beta chain was found a few times. The data stem from a study of T-cell reconstitution after alpha-beta-depleted transplantation in children. The V and J ends lost 4 bases and 7 bases respectively, with 13 bases between them. The CDR3 extends over 13 amino acids. A TCRbeta library incorporating unique molecular identifiers was prepared. From the PCR reads, TCRdb called clonotypes with MiXCR, one entry per CDR3 protein. The sample has roughly 82,000 distinct CDR3 sequences, 13% to 15% seen once; the top ten hold 25% to 30%. This chain joins TRBV12-3 or TRBV12-4 and TRBJ1-2; D ambiguous. Sample: PBMCs, mostly from graft donor cells, taken 180 days after TCRalphabeta/CD19-depleted stem cell transplant. The clonotype was recovered from a male patient aged 2-15 years who had a stem cell transplant for acute lymphoblastic leukemia, so the T cells may come from the graft donor. The CDR3 region has the DNA TGTGCCAGCAGTTGGCGGGCCTCGGGTGGCTACACCTTC. Translation gives CASSWRASGGYTF.